Listed below are T cell receptor beta chains from one sample, sequenced in a study of early stage breast cancer tumors. TCRdb's table, derived via immunoSEQ multiplex PCR, lists solely in-frame clones and lacks some. There are more than 15,000 clones in the sample; more than 70% occur only once, and approximately 1.7% lies in the top ten. The sample taken for sequencing was blood. The receptors were gathered from a person between 65 and 80 years old with breast cancer. Each CDR3 is given with its conserved first and last residue. A D gene is named only where the DNA matches it firmly. The size of a clone is reported for some rows only, either as once, few or many, or as a class for expanded clones.

j_call: TRBJ1-2; cdr3_length: 13; d_call: TRBD1; v_call: TRBV5-4; clone_size: once; cdr3_nt: TGTGCCAGCAGCTTGACGAGGGGGCATGGCTACACCTTC; cdr3_aa: CASSLTRGHGYTF
j_call: TRBJ2-7; cdr3_length: 11; d_call: NA; v_call: TRBV5-4; clone_size: NA; cdr3_nt: TGTGCCAGCAGCTTGGGTCTTGAGCAGTACTTC; cdr3_aa: CASSLGLEQYF
j_call: TRBJ2-1; cdr3_length: 14; d_call: NA; v_call: TRBV5-1; clone_size: NA; cdr3_nt: TGCGCCAGCAGCTTGGCCAGGGGTCTTGATGAGCAGTTCTTC; cdr3_aa: CASSLARGLDEQFF
j_call: TRBJ2-3; cdr3_length: 12; d_call: NA; v_call: TRBV19; clone_size: NA; cdr3_nt: TGTGCCAGTAGCGGTCGCACAGATACGCAGTATTTT; cdr3_aa: CASSGRTDTQYF
j_call: TRBJ1-4; cdr3_length: 17; d_call: TRBD1; v_call: TRBV18; clone_size: once; cdr3_nt: TGTGCCAGCTCACCCGCCCGGATGAGAGGGGGCGGCGAAAAACTGTTTTTT; cdr3_aa: CASSPARMRGGGEKLFF
j_call: TRBJ1-2; cdr3_length: 16; d_call: NA; v_call: TRBV7-2; clone_size: NA; cdr3_nt: TGTGCCAGCAACCCCGGGGGTAGGCAAGCTAACTATGGCTACACCTTC; cdr3_aa: CASNPGGRQANYGYTF
j_call: TRBJ1-6; cdr3_length: 16; d_call: NA; v_call: TRBV30; clone_size: NA; cdr3_nt: TGTGCCTGGACGGCAGGGGTTTTACCTGGGGATTCACCCCTCCACTTT; cdr3_aa: CAWTAGVLPGDSPLHF
j_call: TRBJ2-1; cdr3_length: 12; d_call: NA; v_call: TRBV5-1; clone_size: NA; cdr3_nt: TGCGCCAGCAGCTCCCCGAGCGATGAGCAGTTCTTC; cdr3_aa: CASSSPSDEQFF
j_call: TRBJ1-4; cdr3_length: 12; d_call: NA; v_call: TRBV28; clone_size: NA; cdr3_nt: TGTGCCAGCCGGGAGTTTAATGAAAAACTGTTTTTT; cdr3_aa: CASREFNEKLFF
j_call: TRBJ2-2; cdr3_length: 16; d_call: TRBD1; v_call: TRBV28; clone_size: NA; cdr3_nt: TGTGCCAGCAGTCCCTTCGGGACAGCGAACACCGGGGAGCTGTTTTTT; cdr3_aa: CASSPFGTANTGELFF
j_call: TRBJ1-3; cdr3_length: 17; d_call: NA; v_call: TRBV30; clone_size: NA; cdr3_nt: TGTGCCTGGAGTGTACATGCAGTTCCTTTCTCTGGAAACACCATATATTTT; cdr3_aa: CAWSVHAVPFSGNTIYF
j_call: TRBJ1-3; cdr3_length: 15; d_call: TRBD1; v_call: TRBV7-9; clone_size: NA; cdr3_nt: TGTGCCAGCAGCCCCGACAGGGTTTCTGGAAACACCATATATTTT; cdr3_aa: CASSPDRVSGNTIYF
j_call: TRBJ1-1; cdr3_length: 15; d_call: NA; v_call: TRBV25-1; clone_size: once; cdr3_nt: TGTGCCAGCAGCCCCCAGAGGAGTGGGGGGGCTGAAGCTTTCTTT; cdr3_aa: CASSPQRSGGAEAFF
j_call: TRBJ2-4; cdr3_length: 13; d_call: TRBD2; v_call: TRBV27; clone_size: NA; cdr3_nt: TGTGCCAGCAGTTTATTTACGGGGGGCATTCAGTACTTC; cdr3_aa: CASSLFTGGIQYF
j_call: TRBJ1-1; cdr3_length: 13; d_call: NA; v_call: TRBV29-1; clone_size: NA; cdr3_nt: TGCAGCGCCTCGAAAGGGGTAGGATTAGAAGCTTTCTTT; cdr3_aa: CSASKGVGLEAFF
j_call: TRBJ2-7; cdr3_length: 15; d_call: TRBD1; v_call: TRBV5-4; clone_size: NA; cdr3_nt: TGTGCCAGCAGCTTCCCCCAGGGACAGAAACCCGAGCAGTACTTC; cdr3_aa: CASSFPQGQKPEQYF
j_call: TRBJ2-2; cdr3_length: 15; d_call: TRBD1; v_call: TRBV11-3; clone_size: NA; cdr3_nt: TGTGCCAGCAGCCCCGGACAGGGCAACACCGGGGAGCTGTTTTTT; cdr3_aa: CASSPGQGNTGELFF
j_call: TRBJ2-3; cdr3_length: 16; d_call: TRBD2; v_call: TRBV7-8; clone_size: NA; cdr3_nt: TGTGCCAGCAGCTCGGGGGGGGCCCAGAGCACAGATACGCAGTATTTT; cdr3_aa: CASSSGGAQSTDTQYF
j_call: TRBJ1-1; cdr3_length: 13; d_call: NA; v_call: TRBV7-9; clone_size: NA; cdr3_nt: TGTGCCAGCAGCTCACCGGGACTCACTGAAGCTTTCTTT; cdr3_aa: CASSSPGLTEAFF
j_call: TRBJ2-7; cdr3_length: 14; d_call: NA; v_call: TRBV7-9; clone_size: once; cdr3_nt: TGTGCCAGCAGCCTTACAAGGAGTAACTCCGAGCAGTACTTC; cdr3_aa: CASSLTRSNSEQYF
j_call: TRBJ2-3; cdr3_length: 16; d_call: TRBD2; v_call: TRBV10-3; clone_size: NA; cdr3_nt: TGTGCCATCAGTGAAGGTGCCGGGGGGTCCACAGATACGCAGTATTTT; cdr3_aa: CAISEGAGGSTDTQYF
j_call: TRBJ1-1; cdr3_length: 14; d_call: NA; v_call: TRBV4-3; clone_size: NA; cdr3_nt: TGCGCCAGCAGCCAAGATTCTGGGCAGCCTGAAGCTTTCTTT; cdr3_aa: CASSQDSGQPEAFF
j_call: TRBJ2-7; cdr3_length: 16; d_call: NA; v_call: TRBV27; clone_size: few; cdr3_nt: TGTGCCAGCAGTTTATCGATGGGGCCTCTCTCCTACGAGCAGTACTTC; cdr3_aa: CASSLSMGPLSYEQYF
j_call: TRBJ1-6; cdr3_length: 17; d_call: NA; v_call: TRBV5-4; clone_size: NA; cdr3_nt: TGTGCCAGCAGCTTGGACCGAATGAGCTCCTATAATTCACCCCTCCACTTT; cdr3_aa: CASSLDRMSSYNSPLHF
j_call: TRBJ2-5; cdr3_length: 16; d_call: TRBD2; v_call: TRBV14; clone_size: NA; cdr3_nt: TGTGCCAGCAGCCCTAACGGCGGGGGGGATGTAGAGACCCAGTACTTC; cdr3_aa: CASSPNGGGDVETQYF
j_call: TRBJ1-6; cdr3_length: 14; d_call: NA; v_call: TRBV5-1; clone_size: once; cdr3_nt: TGCGCCAGCAGCTTGGTATCGGACAGTTCACCCCTCCACTTT; cdr3_aa: CASSLVSDSSPLHF
j_call: TRBJ1-1; cdr3_length: 15; d_call: TRBD1; v_call: TRBV2; clone_size: NA; cdr3_nt: TGTGCCACCTCAGTAGAACAGGGGGCGTTGACTGAAGCTTTCTTT; cdr3_aa: CATSVEQGALTEAFF
j_call: TRBJ1-1; cdr3_length: 14; d_call: TRBD1; v_call: TRBV6-5; clone_size: NA; cdr3_nt: TGTGCCAGCAGAACGGGACAGTTGAACACTGAAGCTTTCTTT; cdr3_aa: CASRTGQLNTEAFF
j_call: TRBJ1-5; cdr3_length: 13; d_call: NA; v_call: TRBV19; clone_size: NA; cdr3_nt: TGTGCCAGTAGTAAGAGTGGCAATCAGCCCCAGCATTTT; cdr3_aa: CASSKSGNQPQHF
j_call: TRBJ2-1; cdr3_length: 15; d_call: TRBD1; v_call: TRBV5-1; clone_size: NA; cdr3_nt: TGCGCCAGCAGCCTGGGGACAGCATCCTACAATGAGCAGTTCTTC; cdr3_aa: CASSLGTASYNEQFF
j_call: TRBJ2-7; cdr3_length: 15; d_call: TRBD1; v_call: TRBV19; clone_size: once; cdr3_nt: TGTGCCAGTAGTGTTGGGACAGGGGGAGCTTACGAGCAGTACTTC; cdr3_aa: CASSVGTGGAYEQYF
j_call: TRBJ2-7; cdr3_length: 15; d_call: TRBD1; v_call: TRBV7-9; clone_size: NA; cdr3_nt: TGTGCCAGCAGCTTAGGACAGGGGAACCCCTACGAGCAGTACTTC; cdr3_aa: CASSLGQGNPYEQYF
j_call: TRBJ1-1; cdr3_length: 13; d_call: NA; v_call: TRBV5-1; clone_size: few; cdr3_nt: TGCGCCAGCAGCTTGGGTCCGGACAGTAAAGCTTTCTTT; cdr3_aa: CASSLGPDSKAFF
j_call: TRBJ1-5; cdr3_length: 16; d_call: NA; v_call: TRBV18; clone_size: NA; cdr3_nt: TGTGCCAGCTCACCATCTACTCCCAATAGCAATCAGCCCCAGCATTTT; cdr3_aa: CASSPSTPNSNQPQHF
j_call: TRBJ2-1; cdr3_length: 15; d_call: NA; v_call: TRBV7-8; clone_size: NA; cdr3_nt: TGTGCCAGCAGCTTAGGTACAGGGAAATACAATGAGCAGTTCTTC; cdr3_aa: CASSLGTGKYNEQFF
j_call: TRBJ2-5; cdr3_length: 13; d_call: TRBD2; v_call: TRBV28; clone_size: NA; cdr3_nt: TGTGCCAGCACCTTAGCGGGGACAGAGACCCAGTACTTC; cdr3_aa: CASTLAGTETQYF
j_call: TRBJ2-5; cdr3_length: 17; d_call: TRBD2; v_call: TRBV5-1; clone_size: NA; cdr3_nt: TGCGCCAGCAGCTTGGGTATGACTAGCGGGGACCAAGAGACCCAGTACTTC; cdr3_aa: CASSLGMTSGDQETQYF
j_call: TRBJ2-7; cdr3_length: 14; d_call: TRBD1; v_call: TRBV28; clone_size: NA; cdr3_nt: TGTGCCAGCAGCCGGGCGGACAGGGCCCACGAGCAGTACTTC; cdr3_aa: CASSRADRAHEQYF
j_call: TRBJ2-1; cdr3_length: 17; d_call: TRBD2; v_call: TRBV5-1; clone_size: NA; cdr3_nt: TGCGCCAGCAGCTCGCGGCTCGGGACTAGCGGGGGGGCCGAGCAGTTCTTC; cdr3_aa: CASSSRLGTSGGAEQFF
j_call: TRBJ1-2; cdr3_length: 16; d_call: NA; v_call: TRBV5-1; clone_size: NA; cdr3_nt: TGCGCCAGCAGCTTGGCCCTAACCTACGGGATTTATGGCTACACCTTC; cdr3_aa: CASSLALTYGIYGYTF
j_call: TRBJ1-3; cdr3_length: 14; d_call: NA; v_call: TRBV29-1; clone_size: NA; cdr3_nt: TGCAGCGTTGGCCTCGGGAGCTCTGGAAACACCATATATTTT; cdr3_aa: CSVGLGSSGNTIYF
j_call: TRBJ1-1; cdr3_length: 15; d_call: TRBD1; v_call: TRBV6-5; clone_size: NA; cdr3_nt: TGTGCCAGCAGTCGGACCCGGGACAGGGTCACTGAAGCTTTCTTT; cdr3_aa: CASSRTRDRVTEAFF
j_call: TRBJ2-7; cdr3_length: 13; d_call: NA; v_call: TRBV7-7; clone_size: NA; cdr3_nt: TGTGCCAGCAGCTCACAGGTATCCTACGAGCAGTACTTC; cdr3_aa: CASSSQVSYEQYF
j_call: TRBJ2-5; cdr3_length: 13; d_call: NA; v_call: TRBV27; clone_size: NA; cdr3_nt: TGTGCCAGCAGTTACAGGGGAGGAGAGACCCAGTACTTC; cdr3_aa: CASSYRGGETQYF
j_call: TRBJ2-1; cdr3_length: 14; d_call: NA; v_call: TRBV27; clone_size: NA; cdr3_nt: TGTGCCAGCAGTTTAGATGCCCGGGGGAATGAGCAGTTCTTC; cdr3_aa: CASSLDARGNEQFF
j_call: TRBJ2-1; cdr3_length: 14; d_call: TRBD1; v_call: TRBV5-1; clone_size: NA; cdr3_nt: TGCGCCAGCAGCTCCGGGACAGGGAGGAATGAGCAGTTCTTC; cdr3_aa: CASSSGTGRNEQFF
j_call: TRBJ2-3; cdr3_length: 17; d_call: TRBD1; v_call: TRBV19; clone_size: NA; cdr3_nt: TGTGCCAGTAGTCGAAAGACTGGGGACAGGGCCACAGATACGCAGTATTTT; cdr3_aa: CASSRKTGDRATDTQYF